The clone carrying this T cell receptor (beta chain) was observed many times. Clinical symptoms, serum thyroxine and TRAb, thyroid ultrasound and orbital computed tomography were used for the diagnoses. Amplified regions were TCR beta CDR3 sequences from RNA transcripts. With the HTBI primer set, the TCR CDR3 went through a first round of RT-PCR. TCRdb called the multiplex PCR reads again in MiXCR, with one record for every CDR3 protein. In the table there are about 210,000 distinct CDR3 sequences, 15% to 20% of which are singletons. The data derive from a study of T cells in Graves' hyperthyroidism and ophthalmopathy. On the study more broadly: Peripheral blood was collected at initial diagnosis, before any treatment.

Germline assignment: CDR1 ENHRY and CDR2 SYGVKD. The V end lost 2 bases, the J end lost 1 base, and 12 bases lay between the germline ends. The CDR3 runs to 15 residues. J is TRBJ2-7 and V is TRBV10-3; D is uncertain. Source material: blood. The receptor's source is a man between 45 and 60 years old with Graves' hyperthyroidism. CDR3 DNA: TGTGCCATCAGTGAGACCCCGGGCCAATCCTACGAGCAGTACTTC. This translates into CAISETPGQSYEQYF.